The clone carrying this TCR beta chain was counted a few times. The V end was cut by 3 bases, the J end by 2 bases, with 11 bases between. The CDR3 extends over 15 amino acids. In germline, CDR1 is KGHSH, CDR2 LQKENI. This record comes from a study of blood T cell repertoires in COVID-19. Turning to the study itself: The analysed material was cDNA or gDNA that came from T cells, B-cell-depleted T cells, or PBMCs.

TCRdb's table, derived via immunoSEQ multiplex PCR, lists solely in-frame clones and lacks some. The table lists under 450,000 clones, around 88% of them singletons, with under 8.5% in the top ten. Seattle participants joined during active infection and were tracked over time. Input material: peripheral blood. The receptor comes from a woman aged 60-75 years with COVID-19, enrolled during active disease. The V and J genes are TRBV18 and TRBJ1-3, with D tentatively TRBD1 (5 bases). The CDR3 DNA sequence: TGTGCCAGCTCACCTAGAGCACAGGCTGGAAACACCATATATTTT. This gives the protein CASSPRAQAGNTIYF.